A single T cell receptor (beta chain) is shown here with its context. The antigen it recognizes is unknown. No base quality values were provided; no much bigger clone lies one nucleotide off. The CDR3 regions of human TCRbeta chains were subjected to immunosequencing. Regarding the original processing steps: Repertoire TCRs were matched against a reference library of SARS-CoV-2-specific TCRs generated with the MIRA antigen-specificity platform. Breadth was defined as the fraction of unique TCRs that were SARS-CoV-2-associated, and depth was defined as the fraction of total T cells that were SARS-CoV-2-associated. Using the MIRA data, each spike-specific TCR was mapped to the spike region that the TCR reacts to and placed in a CD4 or CD8 class. Log10-transformed breadth and depth values were compared by one-way ANOVA with Sidak's multiple comparisons tests. The clones in this table, taken by TCRdb from immuneACCESS, are in-frame only. Not every clone is retained; where verified, under half of the shortfall comes from an unresolved V gene, and the cause of the rest is unknown. The DNA was the basis for D and trimming; V, J and clone size are from that table. The sample table records about 140,000 clones; roughly 90% of these occur just once. The top ten clonotypes cover less than 3.5% of the sample.

The record originates from a study of T cell responses to AZD1222 COVID-19 vaccine (dated by TCRdb to the early 2020s). About the study as a whole: A total of under 250 trial participants underwent TCR sequencing, of whom about 200 had received two doses of AZD1222 and around 25 had received two doses of the MenACWY control vaccine. Enrollment into the trials was organized by age into subgroups of 18-55, 56-69 and 70-plus years, and those subgroups contained around 150, 28 and 57 TCR-sequenced participants, respectively.

For this chain, trimming is 5 bases at the V end and 9 bases at the J end, and the number of junction bases without a gene match is 2. The CDR3 goes from the cysteine to the phenylalanine over 11 residues. CDR3 DNA only is kept here, 33 bases in frame from base 1. CDR1 SGHTA and CDR2 FQGNSA are derived from the germline V gene. What the work shows at the level of the full study, not this receptor alone: Conclusions about previously exposed vaccinees are limited because only five or six AZD1222 recipients were SARS-CoV-2 seropositive at baseline. No day 14 peak-response samples were available, so repertoires were characterized only after the peak T cell response. The whole spike protein was spanned by vaccine-associated CD4 TCRs, and dominant responses were seen in regions 160-218 and 743-854. Reportedly, close to half of the unique spike-specific TCRs recognized epitopes lying outside the regions that are mutated in the B.1.351 and B.1.1.7 variants. After two AZD1222 doses, spike-specific TCR breadth and depth were significantly higher than at day 0 and than in MenACWY recipients. In the small 56-69-year group, the increase in depth fell short of significance, most likely because of low power. Participants were mostly white British and included more females than males, and it was suggested by the authors that clonal diversity may have been underestimated.

The time point tag for this specimen amounts to: about 28 days (+/-7) after the second vaccine dose. AZD1222 recipients with second doses at about 4 weeks or about 12 weeks were pooled, because spike-specific TCR depth and breadth did not differ between schedules. The vaccinee samples were drawn from two UK trials, COV001 and COV002, one of which was a single-blind randomized controlled phase 2/3 trial testing AZD1222 (ChAdOx1 nCoV-19) in healthy adults. For TCRbeta chain sequencing, PBMC samples were collected from trial participants at day 0 and at day 28 after the second dose. This TCR derives from an adult who received the AZD1222 COVID-19 vaccine. The sequence links TRBV7-2 to TRBJ1-2, with 8 central nucleotides matching TRBD1. The sequences come from peripheral blood, collected 28 days after the second AZD1222 dose. The CDR3 has the sequence CASSRTGSYTF. The DNA sequence is TGTGCCAGCAGCCGGACAGGGAGCTACACCTTC.